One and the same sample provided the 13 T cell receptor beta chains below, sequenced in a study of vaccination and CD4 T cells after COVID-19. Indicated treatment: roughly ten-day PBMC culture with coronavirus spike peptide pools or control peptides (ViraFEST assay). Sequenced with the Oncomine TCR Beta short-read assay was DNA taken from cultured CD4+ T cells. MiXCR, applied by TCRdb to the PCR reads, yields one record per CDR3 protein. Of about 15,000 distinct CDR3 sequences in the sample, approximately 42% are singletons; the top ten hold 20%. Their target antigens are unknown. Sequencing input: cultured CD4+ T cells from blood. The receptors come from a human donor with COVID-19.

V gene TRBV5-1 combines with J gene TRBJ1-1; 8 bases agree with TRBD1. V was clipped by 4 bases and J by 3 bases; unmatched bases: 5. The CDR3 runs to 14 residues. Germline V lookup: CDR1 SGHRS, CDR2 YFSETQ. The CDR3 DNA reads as TGCGCCAGCAGCCCGGACAGGGCGGACACTGAAGCTTTCTTT. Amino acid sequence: CASSPDRADTEAFF.

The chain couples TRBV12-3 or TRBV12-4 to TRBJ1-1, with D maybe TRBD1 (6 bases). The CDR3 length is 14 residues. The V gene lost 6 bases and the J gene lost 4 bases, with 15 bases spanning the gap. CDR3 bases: TGTGCCAGCAGCCTGAGGGGGATCAGCACTGAAGCTTTCTTT. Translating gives CASSLRGISTEAFF.

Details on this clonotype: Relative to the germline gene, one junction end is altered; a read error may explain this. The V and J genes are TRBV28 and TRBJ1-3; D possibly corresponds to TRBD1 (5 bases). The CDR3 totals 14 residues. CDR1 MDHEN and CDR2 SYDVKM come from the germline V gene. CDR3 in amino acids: CASSSGFFGNTIYF. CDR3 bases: TGCGCCAGCAGTTCAGGGTTCTTTGGAAACACCATATATTTT.

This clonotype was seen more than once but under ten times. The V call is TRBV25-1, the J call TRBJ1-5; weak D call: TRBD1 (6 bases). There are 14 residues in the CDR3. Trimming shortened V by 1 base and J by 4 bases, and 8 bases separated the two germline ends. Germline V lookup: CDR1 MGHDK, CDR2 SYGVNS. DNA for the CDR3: TGTGCCAGCAGTGAATGGGGGGCTAATCAGCCCCAGCATTTT. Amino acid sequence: CASSEWGANQPQHF.

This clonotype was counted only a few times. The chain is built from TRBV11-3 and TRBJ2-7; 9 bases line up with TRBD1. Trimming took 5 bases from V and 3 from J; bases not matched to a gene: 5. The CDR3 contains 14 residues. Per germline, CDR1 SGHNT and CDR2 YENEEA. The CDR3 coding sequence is TGTGCCAGCAGCCTTGGACAGGGGAACTACGAGCAGTACTTC. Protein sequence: CASSLGQGNYEQYF. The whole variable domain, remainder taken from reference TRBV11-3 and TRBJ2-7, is EAGVVQSPRYKIIEKKQPVAFWCNPISGHNTLYWYLQNLGQGPELLIRYENEEAVDDSQLPKDRFSAERLKGVDSTLKIQPAELGDSAVYLCASSLGQGNYEQYFGPGTRLTVT.

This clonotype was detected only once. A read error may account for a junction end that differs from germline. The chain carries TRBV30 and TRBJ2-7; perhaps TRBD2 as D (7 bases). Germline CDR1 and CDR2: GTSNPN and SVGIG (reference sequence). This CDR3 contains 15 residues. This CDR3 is CVWSVSSGEGYEQYF. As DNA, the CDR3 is TGTGTCTGGAGTGTTTCGTCAGGGGAGGGTTACGAGCAGTACTTC. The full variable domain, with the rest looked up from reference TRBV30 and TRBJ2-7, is SQTIHQWPATLVQPVGSPLSLECTVEGTSNPNLYWYRQAAGRGLQLLFYSVGIGQISSEVPQNLSASRPQDRQFILSSKKLLLSDSGFYLCVWSVSSGEGYEQYFGPGTRLTVT.

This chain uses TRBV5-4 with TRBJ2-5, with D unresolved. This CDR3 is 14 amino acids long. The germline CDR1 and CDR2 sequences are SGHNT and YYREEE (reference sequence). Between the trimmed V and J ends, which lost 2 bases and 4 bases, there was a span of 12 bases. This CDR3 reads CASSFPLGTETQYF. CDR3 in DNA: TGTGCCAGCAGCTTCCCACTGGGCACAGAGACCCAGTACTTC.

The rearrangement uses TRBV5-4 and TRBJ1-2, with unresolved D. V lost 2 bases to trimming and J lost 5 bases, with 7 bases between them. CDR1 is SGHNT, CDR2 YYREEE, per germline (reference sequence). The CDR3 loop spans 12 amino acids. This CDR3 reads CASSFPGYGYTF. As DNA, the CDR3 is TGTGCCAGCAGCTTTCCGGGTTATGGCTACACCTTC.

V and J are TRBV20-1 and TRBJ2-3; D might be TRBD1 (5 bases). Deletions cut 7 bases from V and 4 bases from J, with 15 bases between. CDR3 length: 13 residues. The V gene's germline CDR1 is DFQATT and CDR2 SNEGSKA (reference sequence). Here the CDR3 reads CSENPGAADTQYF. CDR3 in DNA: TGCAGTGAAAACCCTGGGGCAGCAGATACGCAGTATTTT.

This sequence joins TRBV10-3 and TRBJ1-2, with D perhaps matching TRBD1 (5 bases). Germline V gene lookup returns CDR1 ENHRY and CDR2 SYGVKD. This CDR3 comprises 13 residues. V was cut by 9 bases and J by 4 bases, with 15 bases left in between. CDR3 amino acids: CAMRGLAGYGYTF. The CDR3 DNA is TGTGCCATGCGGGGCCTTGCCGGCTATGGCTACACCTTC.

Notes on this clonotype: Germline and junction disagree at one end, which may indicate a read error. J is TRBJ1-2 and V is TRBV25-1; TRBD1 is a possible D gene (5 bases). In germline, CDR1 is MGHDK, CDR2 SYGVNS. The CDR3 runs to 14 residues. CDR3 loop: CASSQSGRNYDYTF. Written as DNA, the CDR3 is TGTGCCAGCAGCCAGTCGGGGCGGAACTATGACTACACCTTC.

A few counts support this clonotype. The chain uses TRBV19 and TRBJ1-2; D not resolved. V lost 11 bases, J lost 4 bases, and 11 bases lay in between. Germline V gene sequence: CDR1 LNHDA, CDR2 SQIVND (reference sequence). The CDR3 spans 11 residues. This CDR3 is CAAKEFYGYTF. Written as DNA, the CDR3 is TGTGCCGCCAAGGAATTCTATGGCTACACCTTC.

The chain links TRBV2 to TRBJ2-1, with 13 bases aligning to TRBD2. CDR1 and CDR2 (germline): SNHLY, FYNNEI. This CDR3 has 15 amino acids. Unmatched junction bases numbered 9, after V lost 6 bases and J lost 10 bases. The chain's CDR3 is CASSYNGLAGVEQFF. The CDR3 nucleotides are TGTGCCAGCAGCTACAACGGACTAGCGGGGGTGGAGCAGTTCTTC.